The next 32 T cell receptor beta chains were all read from a single sample in a study of identical twins. TCRdb analysed the 5' RACE reads with MiXCR anew, one entry per CDR3 protein. This table has about 530,000 distinct CDR3 sequences, around 20% appearing once. The sample was also reused in another study, on yellow fever vaccine responses in identical twins.

The sample was CD4+ T cells sorted from blood. The receptor source for this set is a woman aged 18-30 years in good health.

This clonotype was detected only a few times. The chain has TRBV7-9 and TRBJ2-5, with TRBD2 matching over 8 bases. CDR1 is SEHNR, CDR2 FQNEAQ, per germline (reference sequence). The CDR3 is 14 amino acids. V shed 3 bases and J 4 bases; nucleotides not matched to a gene: 4. CDR3 in amino acids: CASSFAGGGETQYF. The CDR3 DNA reads TGTGCCAGCAGCTTCGCGGGGGGCGGAGAGACCCAGTACTTC.

This clonotype has only a few counts. The rearrangement joins TRBV5-1 to TRBJ1-3; unclear D gene. V gave up 0 bases and J gave up 0 bases, with 10 bases separating them. This CDR3 region has 16 residues. Germline V gene sequence: CDR1 SGHRS, CDR2 YFSETQ. The CDR3 loop reads CASSLVAGASGNTIYF. CDR3 sequence (DNA): TGCGCCAGCAGCTTGGTCGCGGGAGCCTCTGGAAACACCATATATTTT.

This clonotype was seen many times. The V gene is TRBV12-3 or TRBV12-4, the J gene TRBJ2-1, with TRBD2 matching 8 bases. V lost 7 bases, J lost 2 bases, and 10 bases stayed unmatched. The CDR3 covers 16 residues. The CDR3 reads CASNKPAGGAYNEQFF. The CDR3 coding sequence is TGTGCCAGCAATAAACCGGCGGGGGGAGCCTACAATGAGCAGTTCTTC.

The chain has TRBV5-1 and TRBJ2-1; no clear D. Germline CDR1 and CDR2: SGHRS and YFSETQ. V shed 0 bases and J shed 4 bases, with 17 bases lying between them. The CDR3 length is 17 residues. CDR3 DNA: TGCGCCAGCAGCTTGGTATTTGTCCGAGAGACTTACAATGAGCAGTTCTTC. It specifies CASSLVFVRETYNEQFF.

This clonotype showed up just a few times. The V gene is TRBV6-1, the J gene TRBJ2-1; 8 positions match TRBD2. CDR1 is MNHNS, CDR2 SASEGT, per germline. Germline trimming cut 7 bases from V and 7 bases from J; bases unmatched to any gene: 9. The CDR3 has 14 residues. As DNA, the CDR3 is TGTGCCAGCAACCCCAGCGGGAGTGTTAATGAGCAGTTCTTC. The encoded protein is CASNPSGSVNEQFF.

This chain joins TRBV24-1 and TRBJ2-1; 9 positions match TRBD2. The V gene's germline CDR1 is KGHDR and CDR2 SFDVKD. The length of the CDR3 is 16 residues. The V gene end was trimmed by 3 bases and the J gene end by 0 bases; junction bases not matched to a gene: 2. The CDR3 protein is CATSDRLAASYNEQFF. CDR3 DNA: TGTGCCACCAGTGATCGACTAGCGGCCTCCTACAATGAGCAGTTCTTC.

The chain links TRBV21-1 to TRBJ2-1; TRBD2, the D gene given by the table, was not confirmed from the DNA. TRBV21-1 is reported as a pseudogene. CDR3 size: 14 residues. This CDR3 reads CAVHGGLEMNEQFF. In DNA form, the CDR3 reads TGTGCCGTACACGGGGGACTAGAGATGAATGAGCAGTTCTTC.

This chain uses TRBV3-1 with TRBJ1-1, with a tentative D call TRBD1 (5 bases). With 4 bases removed from V and 1 base from J, the gap between germline ends came to 13 bases. This CDR3 region has 15 residues. Germline V CDR1 and CDR2: LGHDT, YNNKEL (reference sequence). CDR3 amino acids: CASSLSRAGNTEAFF. The CDR3 DNA is TGTGCCAGCAGCCTCAGCAGGGCGGGGAACACTGAAGCTTTCTTT.

This clonotype was found a few times. The V gene is TRBV9, the J gene TRBJ2-2, with D unresolved. Germline V gene lookup returns CDR1 SGDLS and CDR2 YYNGEE. V shed 0 bases and J shed 1 base, with 7 bases lying between them. The length of the CDR3 is 15 residues. CDR3: CASSVGAGNTGELFF. CDR3 in DNA: TGTGCCAGCAGCGTAGGGGCAGGGAACACCGGGGAGCTGTTTTTT.

The DNA for the CDR3 is TGTGCCAGCAGTGACCCCGGGACAGGGGTACCTGAAGCTTTCTTT. Translation: CASSDPGTGVPEAFF. The J gene is TRBJ1-1, the V gene TRBV25-1, with 10 bases fitting TRBD1. V lost 3 bases, J lost 6 bases, and 7 bases stayed unmatched. There are 15 residues in the CDR3. CDR1 is MGHDK, CDR2 SYGVNS, per germline.

V and J are TRBV5-1 and TRBJ2-7; tentatively, D is TRBD2 (6 bases). Between the trimmed V and J ends, which lost 0 bases and 1 base, there was a span of 11 bases. This CDR3 has 15 residues. Per the germline V gene, CDR1 is SGHRS and CDR2 is YFSETQ. The CDR3 sequence is CASSLGGIQSYEQYF. CDR3 nucleotide sequence: TGCGCCAGCAGCTTGGGCGGGATCCAGTCCTACGAGCAGTACTTC.

This clonotype was recorded only once. V and J are TRBV19 and TRBJ2-5, with TRBD2 matching over 8 bases. CDR1 is LNHDA and CDR2 is SQIVND in the germline V gene (reference sequence). CDR3 size: 14 residues. The junction had 5 bases not matched to a gene; V was cut back by 3 bases and J by 5 bases. The CDR3: CASSIGTSSETQYF. DNA for the CDR3: TGTGCCAGTAGTATCGGGACTAGTAGCGAGACCCAGTACTTC.

The chain uses TRBV20-1 and TRBJ2-5; TRBD2 aligns across 8 bases. J was trimmed by 4 bases and V by 0 bases; bases with no gene match: 7. The germline V gene has CDR1 DFQATT and CDR2 SNEGSKA (reference sequence). The CDR3 totals 15 residues. The CDR3 protein is CSARDTEAGVETQYF. As DNA, the CDR3 is TGCAGTGCTAGAGATACAGAAGCGGGAGTAGAGACCCAGTACTTC.

There are a few counts of this clonotype. This rearrangement joins TRBV12-3 or TRBV12-4 to TRBJ2-1; D remains ambiguous. The V and J ends lost 5 bases and 5 bases respectively, with 10 bases between them. The CDR3 covers 13 residues. CDR3 sequence (DNA): TGTGCCAGCAGTCCCACGACTGACAATGAGCAGTTCTTC. Protein sequence: CASSPTTDNEQFF.

CDR3 sequence reads: CASSLRQGVETQYF. In DNA form, the CDR3 reads TGCGCCAGCAGCCTCCGACAGGGGGTCGAGACCCAGTACTTC. The chain carries TRBV5-1 and TRBJ2-5, with 9 nucleotides matching TRBD1. There are 14 residues in the CDR3. J gave up 5 bases and V 4 bases, and 6 bases lay outside the gene matches. Germline V gene data show CDR1 as SGHRS and CDR2 as YFSETQ.

The V call is TRBV3-1, the J call TRBJ1-3; unclear D gene. V lost 3 bases, J lost 3 bases, and 12 bases lay in between. Per germline, CDR1 LGHDT and CDR2 YNNKEL (reference sequence). This CDR3 contains 15 residues. For the CDR3, the DNA is TGTGCCAGCAGCCAGGACCGAAACATTGGAAACACCATATATTTT. Protein product: CASSQDRNIGNTIYF. Full variable domain (rest looked up from reference TRBV3-1 and TRBJ1-3): DTAVSQTPKYLVTQMGNDKSIKCEQNLGHDTMYWYKQDSKKFLKIMFSYNNKELIINETVPNRFSPKSPDKAHLNLHINSLELGDSAVYFCASSQDRNIGNTIYFGEGSWLTVV.

This clonotype was picked up a small number of times. The rearrangement links TRBV3-1 to TRBJ1-4; D gene uncertain. Germline V gives CDR1 LGHDT, CDR2 YNNKEL (reference sequence). V lost 5 bases and J lost 10, with 14 bases in between. The CDR3 runs 13 residues. The chain's CDR3 is CASSSLVSAKLFF. The CDR3 DNA sequence: TGTGCCAGCAGCTCCCTCGTTTCAGCAAAACTGTTTTTT.

This chain joins TRBV3-1 and TRBJ2-7; 7 bases are a match to TRBD2. V trimming: 5 bases; J trimming: 5 bases; junction bases outside the gene matches: 12. Germline CDR1 and CDR2: LGHDT and YNNKEL (reference sequence). The CDR3 spans 15 residues. CDR3 in amino acids: CASSERLAVSHEQYF. In nucleotides, the CDR3 is TGTGCCAGCAGCGAACGACTAGCAGTCTCACACGAGCAGTACTTC.

The chain uses TRBV5-1 and TRBJ2-5, with TRBD2 identical over 15 bases. V lost 1 base to trimming and J lost 5 bases; unmatched junction nucleotides: 6. This CDR3 spans 17 amino acids. The germline V gene encodes CDR1 SGHRS and CDR2 YFSETQ. CDR3: CASSLPGTSGGPETQYF. The CDR3 DNA is TGCGCCAGCAGCTTGCCCGGGACTAGCGGGGGGCCGGAGACCCAGTACTTC. The whole variable domain, remainder taken from reference TRBV5-1 and TRBJ2-5, is KAGVTQTPRYLIKTRGQQVTLSCSPISGHRSVSWYQQTPGQGLQFLFEYFSETQRNKGNFPGRFSGRQFSNSRSEMNVSTLELGDSALYLCASSLPGTSGGPETQYFGPGTRLLVL.

This clonotype appeared a few times. The chain recombines TRBV20-1 with TRBJ2-5; 10 bases are shared with TRBD1. The trim removed 7 bases at V and 5 bases at J, leaving 7 bases unmatched. The CDR3 spans 13 residues. Germline V gene lookup returns CDR1 DFQATT and CDR2 SNEGSKA (reference sequence). CDR3 protein: CSVPGQGTETQYF. As DNA, the CDR3 is TGCAGTGTCCCGGGACAGGGGACGGAGACCCAGTACTTC.

With respect to this clonotype: Compared with germline, one end of the junction differs, possibly owing to a read error. V and J are TRBV15 and TRBJ2-1; no definite D call. CDR3 size: 13 residues. Per germline, CDR1 LNHNV and CDR2 YYDKDF (reference sequence). CDR3 bases: TGTGCCACCAGCAGAGATGGTCTTGGCGAGCAGTTTTTC. Its translation: CATSRDGLGEQFF.

The chain carries TRBV5-1 and TRBJ2-7, with D perhaps matching TRBD2 (5 bases). The CDR3 sequence is 14 residues long. The ends were cut back, 4 bases at V and 7 bases at J, with 18 bases in the middle. The germline gives CDR1 SGHRS, CDR2 YFSETQ. CDR3 sequence: CASSPEGLLSEQYF. As DNA, the CDR3 is TGCGCCAGCAGCCCGGAAGGACTCCTTAGTGAGCAGTACTTC.

V and J are TRBV10-3 and TRBJ2-7; TRBD2 might be the D (6 bases). Germline V gene sequence: CDR1 ENHRY, CDR2 SYGVKD. CDR3 length: 16 residues. V gave up 2 bases and J gave up 6 bases, with 20 bases separating them. CDR3 amino acids: CAISESSGTARAEQYF. The CDR3 DNA is TGTGCCATCAGTGAGAGTTCCGGGACTGCCCGAGCCGAGCAGTACTTC.

This clonotype was observed a few times. The chain's CDR3 is CASSQVATSGRNEQFF. The DNA of the CDR3 is TGTGCCAGCAGCCAAGTTGCGACTAGCGGGCGCAATGAGCAGTTCTTC. V is TRBV3-1 and J is TRBJ2-1; 10 positions match TRBD2. V was pared by 1 base and J by 6 bases, with 6 bases of the junction left unmatched. The CDR3 extends over 16 amino acids. Per the germline V gene, CDR1 is LGHDT and CDR2 is YNNKEL (reference sequence).

The CDR3 loop is CASSEGATGELFF. CDR3 bases: TGTGCCAGCAGTGAAGGGGCCACCGGGGAGCTGTTTTTT. The V gene is TRBV2, the J gene TRBJ2-2; D uncertain. V gave up 1 base and J gave up 4 bases, with 4 bases separating them. This CDR3 region has 13 residues. Germline-derived CDR1 and CDR2 are SNHLY and FYNNEI.

V gene TRBV5-1 combines with J gene TRBJ1-1, with D perhaps matching TRBD1 (5 bases). The germline V gene encodes CDR1 SGHRS and CDR2 YFSETQ. The CDR3 spans 15 residues. V lost 1 base, J lost 1 base, and 11 bases lay in between. CDR3 sequence reads: CASSLLTATNTEAFF. The CDR3 DNA reads as TGCGCCAGCAGCTTGTTGACAGCGACGAACACTGAAGCTTTCTTT.

This clonotype has only a few counts. The CDR3 bases are TGTGCCAGCAGTTACCCGAGGGCGGGAGGGATTGATACGCAGTATTTT. This codes for CASSYPRAGGIDTQYF. This sequence joins TRBV6-5 and TRBJ2-3; 9 bases map to TRBD2. V shed 2 bases, J shed 6 bases, and the junction held 9 bases outside the gene matches. The CDR3 is made up of 16 amino acids. Germline CDR1 and CDR2: MNHEY and SVGAGI.

This clonotype was seen only a few times. The rearrangement links TRBV12-3 or TRBV12-4 to TRBJ2-7; 7 bases align to TRBD1. The CDR3 covers 14 residues. The V segment lost 6 bases and the J segment 3 bases; nucleotides outside the gene matches: 8. CDR3 residues: CASRAGTAFYEQYF. The CDR3 nucleotides read TGTGCCAGCAGGGCCGGGACAGCTTTCTACGAGCAGTACTTC.

V usage is TRBV7-6 and J usage is TRBJ1-6, with a weak D call TRBD1 (6 bases). This CDR3 comprises 13 residues. From germline, CDR1 is SGHVS and CDR2 FNYEAQ. V lost 9 bases, J lost 4 bases, and 10 bases lay in between. The CDR3 spells CASRQGYNSPLHF. The DNA for the CDR3 is TGTGCCAGTCGCCAGGGGTATAATTCACCCCTCCACTTT.

CDR3 DNA: TGTGCCAGCAGTTTGAGTCATGGGGCCGGGCAAGAGACCCAGTACTTC. Its translation is CASSLSHGAGQETQYF. The chain carries TRBV28 and TRBJ2-5; D is perhaps TRBD1 (5 bases). Germline CDR1 and CDR2: MDHEN and SYDVKM. The CDR3 is 16 amino acids. V lost 3 bases and J lost 2, with 16 bases in between. Complete variable domain (other parts from reference TRBV28 and TRBJ2-5): DVKVTQSSRYLVKRTGEKVFLECVQDMDHENMFWYRQDPGLGLRLIYFSYDVKMKEKGDIPEGYSVSREKKERFSLILESASTNQTSMYLCASSLSHGAGQETQYFGPGTRLLVL.

This clonotype has just a few counts. The gene calls are TRBV5-1 and TRBJ1-6; TRBD1 matches at 7 bases. The CDR3 has 16 residues. Unmatched junction bases numbered 5, after V lost 1 base and J lost 4 bases. Germline V CDR1 and CDR2: SGHRS, YFSETQ. CDR3 nucleotide sequence: TGCGCCAGCAGCTTGACAGGGGATGGGTATAATTCACCCCTCCACTTT. It is translated as CASSLTGDGYNSPLHF.

The rearrangement joins TRBV11-3 to TRBJ2-5; no firm D call. Trimming cost V 5 bases and J 0 bases, with 7 bases left between them. The CDR3 spans 13 residues. Germline V CDR1 and CDR2: SGHNT, YENEEA. The CDR3 is CASSQEDQETQYF. The CDR3, as DNA: TGTGCCAGCAGCCAGGAAGACCAAGAGACCCAGTACTTC.